The 15 T cell receptor beta chains reported below all come from one sample, sequenced in a study of post-analysis software for immune sequencing data. General study points: About five TRBV segments appeared more often in patients than in controls, and TRBV5-6, TRBV5-1 and TRBV20-1 were among these.

Their cognate antigens are unknown. TCR beta libraries were prepared from cDNA with unique molecular identifiers. TCRdb re-derived calls from the PCR reads in MiXCR, one entry per CDR3 protein. The sample includes approximately 360,000 distinct CDR3 sequences, around 33% seen only once; the top ten take about an eighth. The sequenced material came from blood. The receptors here all came from a girl aged 10 to 17 with multiple sclerosis.

The chain links TRBV25-1 to TRBJ2-5; D is perhaps TRBD1 (6 bases). TRBJ2-7 matches the DNA end more closely, so the J call is doubtful. The CDR3 is 14 residues long. CDR1 and CDR2 (germline): MGHDK, SYGVNS. The CDR3 bases are TGTGCCAGCAGTGATCGGACAGAGAGCTACGAGCAGTACTTC. Its protein is CASSDRTESYEQYF.

The V call is TRBV5-1, the J call TRBJ2-1; D might be TRBD2 (6 bases). The CDR3 runs to 14 residues. Germline V gives CDR1 SGHRS, CDR2 YFSETQ. The ends were cut back, 7 bases at V and 7 bases at J, with 18 bases in the middle. CDR3 loop: CASFDAGGENEQFF. DNA for the CDR3: TGCGCCAGCTTCGATGCCGGAGGGGAAAATGAGCAGTTCTTC.

This chain joins TRBV2 and TRBJ2-5, with D unclear. The CDR3 sequence is 15 residues long. Germline V gene lookup returns CDR1 SNHLY and CDR2 FYNNEI. Deletions cut 0 bases from V and 5 bases from J, with 13 bases between. CDR3 in amino acids: CASSEAGIRWETQYF. The DNA of the CDR3 is TGTGCCAGCAGTGAAGCGGGCATTAGATGGGAGACCCAGTACTTC.

Notes on this clonotype: An end of the junction does not agree with germline; a read error may underlie this. The chain is built from TRBV6-5 and TRBJ2-4; D assignment may be TRBD1 or TRBD2 (5 bases each). TRBJ2-7 explains the end of the DNA better; the J call may be wrong. Germline V gene sequence: CDR1 MNHEY, CDR2 SVGAGI. CDR3 size: 14 residues. The CDR3 DNA reads as TGTGCCAGCAATTACTCCGGGACCCCCTACGAGCAGTACTTC. Its translation: CASNYSGTPYEQYF.

This clonotype came up a few times. This chain connects TRBV7-9 to TRBJ2-1, with TRBD1 matching over 7 bases. From germline, CDR1 is SEHNR and CDR2 FQNEAQ (reference sequence). Trimming cost V 10 bases and J 10 bases; bases outside gene matches: 7. The CDR3 covers 11 residues. As DNA, the CDR3 is TGTGCCACCGACAGGGCAGTCGAGCAGTTCTTC. It codes for CATDRAVEQFF. Looking up the rest from reference TRBV7-9 and TRBJ2-1 gives the full variable domain: DTGVSQNPRHKITKRGQNVTFRCDPISEHNRLYWYRQTLGQGPEFLTYFQNEAQLEKSRLLSDRFSAERPKGSFSTLEIQRTEQGDSAMYLCATDRAVEQFFGPGTRLTVL.

The chain carries TRBV6-5 and TRBJ2-7, with D maybe TRBD1 (6 bases). The CDR3 has 15 residues. Germline V CDR1 and CDR2: MNHEY, SVGAGI. V lost 4 bases and J 0 bases, leaving 13 bases between the germline ends. The CDR3 protein is CASSSYRDPSYEQYF. The CDR3 coding sequence is TGTGCCAGCAGTTCATACAGGGATCCCTCCTACGAGCAGTACTTC.

Worth noting for this clonotype: This may come from a read error, since a much larger clone is one base off. This chain joins TRBV7-2 and TRBJ2-4, with 7 positions matching TRBD1. CDR1 SGHTA and CDR2 FQGNSA come from the germline V gene. CDR3 length equals 13 residues. The CDR3 nucleotides read TGTGCCGGCAGCTATAGGGGGCAAAACATTCAGTACTTC. This translates into CAGSYRGQNIQYF.

The CDR3 loop reads CASSLRGVKRNNEQFF. CDR3 sequence (DNA): TGTGCCAGCAGTTTAAGAGGGGTTAAGAGAAACAATGAGCAGTTCTTC. V usage is TRBV12-3 or TRBV12-4 and J usage is TRBJ2-1; tentatively, D is TRBD1 or TRBD2 (5 bases each). With 2 bases removed from V and 5 bases from J, the gap between germline ends came to 16 bases. This CDR3 region has 16 residues.

J is TRBJ2-3 and V is TRBV18; no clear D. This CDR3 has 13 residues. Trimming took 3 bases from V and 12 from J, leaving 16 bases between them. Germline loops: CDR1 KGHSH, CDR2 LQKENI. The CDR3 coding sequence is TGTGCCAGCTCACCCCCGACTGCGCTAGGACAGTATTTT. Its translation: CASSPPTALGQYF.

The chain is built from TRBV5-5 and TRBJ1-1; D may be TRBD1 (5 bases). The CDR3 has 15 amino acids. Per germline, CDR1 SGHKS and CDR2 YYEKEE (reference sequence). Trimming took off 2 bases at V and 5 bases at J, with 16 bases between the two ends. The CDR3 spells CASSLAGLVRTEAFF. The CDR3 bases are TGTGCCAGCAGCTTAGCAGGGCTTGTAAGGACTGAAGCTTTCTTT.

The gene calls are TRBV20-1 and TRBJ2-5; no definite D call. The V end lost 6 bases, the J end lost 3 bases, and 14 bases lay between the germline ends. The CDR3 is made up of 13 amino acids. CDR1 and CDR2 from the germline V gene are DFQATT and SNEGSKA (reference sequence). The CDR3 region has the DNA TGCAGTGCCAGAAGGCTACCTGAAGAGACCCAGTACTTC. It yields the protein CSARRLPEETQYF.

In its sample, this clonotype was seen a few times. The chain combines TRBV5-1 with TRBJ1-2; D unclear. This CDR3 has 14 amino acids. Germline CDR1 reads SGHRS; CDR2 reads YFSETQ. Trimming pared 0 bases from V and 1 base from J, leaving 7 bases between. The CDR3 bases are TGCGCCAGCAGCTTGGTGACCTATAACTATGGCTACACCTTC. Translated, it gives CASSLVTYNYGYTF.

V usage is TRBV13 and J usage is TRBJ2-1, with a tentative D call TRBD1 (6 bases). V lost 2 bases to trimming and J lost 4 bases, with 9 bases between them. The CDR3 has 14 amino acids. Germline V gene data show CDR1 as PRHDT and CDR2 as FYEKMQ (reference sequence). The DNA for the CDR3 is TGTGCCAGCAGCTTACAGGGGATATACAATGAGCAGTTCTTC. Its protein product is CASSLQGIYNEQFF.

The rearrangement joins TRBV27 to TRBJ1-1, with D possibly being TRBD1 (5 bases). With 2 bases removed from V and 0 bases from J, the gap between germline ends came to 10 bases. This CDR3 is built from 15 residues. Germline CDR1 is MNHEY and CDR2 is SMNVEV (reference sequence). CDR3 nucleotide sequence: TGTGCCAGCAGTTTACGGCGGGGGTTGAACACTGAAGCTTTCTTT. Translation: CASSLRRGLNTEAFF.

In its sample, this clonotype was seen a few times. This chain connects TRBV4-3 to TRBJ2-7; tentative D call: TRBD1 (6 bases). In germline, CDR1 is LGHNA, CDR2 YSLEER. The CDR3 consists of 15 residues. The V end lost 4 bases, the J end lost 0 bases, and 13 bases lay between the germline ends. This CDR3 is CASSPRTESSYEQYF. As DNA, the CDR3 is TGCGCCAGCAGCCCAAGGACAGAGTCCTCCTACGAGCAGTACTTC.